This TCR beta chain comes out of a study of blood T cell repertoires in COVID-19 (TCRdb year 2020). The study in broad terms: Collaborator samples came from the United States, Italy and Spain and covered acute and convalescent phases of COVID-19. Samples came from the ongoing ImmuneRACE study (first 160 participants) plus 1,254 subjects from 6 global collaborators. A de-identified subject ID, COVID-19 status, age in years and sex were almost always included in the sample metadata. Where available, HLA class I and class II types were obtained from metadata supplied by the sample provider rather than from assay-based typing. The prospective study material was composed of cDNA or gDNA derived from T cells, B-cell-depleted T cells, or PBMCs. Subjects who had been exposed to COVID-19, were actively infected with it, or had recovered from it provided the deeply sampled blood TCRbeta repertoires that made up the dataset. A freely available public database, intended as a resource for researchers studying the immune response to SARS-CoV-2, is where the repertoires were released. Findings and caveats that apply to the study as a whole: The amount of clinical and demographic metadata varied by source and participant and was provided uncurated.

The CDR3, from cysteine to phenylalanine, totals 16 residues. Solely the CDR3 DNA is kept, with 48 bases framed from the first base. Sequences MDHEN (CDR1) and SYDVKM (CDR2) are obtained from the germline V gene. Germline trimming: 6 bases from V, 0 bases from J; junction bases outside gene matches: 8. TCRbeta CDR3 regions were amplified from genomic DNA using the immunoSEQ Assay, a bias-controlled multiplex PCR. The source study handled its data this way. The number of nucleated cells in each sample was estimated from the amplification of reference gene primers within the assay. Sequence reads were collapsed and filtered to measure the absolute abundance of every unique TCRbeta CDR3 rearrangement. For each sample, productive Simpson clonality was calculated as the square root of Simpson's diversity index over productive rearrangements. The immuneACCESS repertoire file appears here via TCRdb, limited to in-frame rearrangements. These files lack a portion of the clones; in checked studies, under half of the deficit traces to unresolved V genes, and the cause of the others is not known. The D gene and trimming were derived from the DNA, and the V and J assignments and clone size from that table. The sample table records about 220,000 clones; roughly 85% of these occur just once. 4.5% to 5% of the sample comes from the top ten.

Of note for this clone: Its antigen is currently not known. No clone much larger than this one lies a single base away; base qualities are absent.

Participants in the prospective study were aged roughly 18 to 100 years, lived in about two dozen United States geographic areas, and enrolled through a virtual design. In the prospective study, cohorts were assigned on the basis of participant-reported clinical history obtained from a screening survey and a study questionnaire. Exposed participants were defined as having been in contact with someone with a PCR-confirmed or clinician-diagnosed COVID-19 case within 2 weeks of study entry. Each participant in the prospective study had whole blood, serum and a nasopharyngeal or oropharyngeal swab collected by mobile phlebotomists. Prospective study participants could optionally give additional blood draws and questionnaires over a 2-month period. Before DNA extraction, prospective study blood samples were shipped either frozen or at room temperature.

The sequence derives from a woman aged 45 to 65 who had been exposed to COVID-19. Sequenced: PBMCs or T cells enriched from blood (not recorded which). The chain is made from TRBV28 and TRBJ1-3; TRBD1 fits 7 bases in the junction. The CDR3 sequence is CASRPRQGGSGNTIYF. The DNA sequence is given as TGTGCCAGCAGGCCCCGACAGGGCGGCTCTGGAAACACCATATATTTT.